A single sample gave rise to the 22 T cell receptor beta chains below, sequenced in a study of blood T cell repertoires in COVID-19 (dated by TCRdb to the early 2020s). Library preparation was by the immunoSEQ multiplex PCR assay. TCRdb took this table from immuneACCESS and kept in-frame rearrangements with V and J called. Such tables lack part of the clones; where checked against another copy, unresolved V genes explain under half of the gap, and the rest is unexplained. The sample profile shows 350,000 to 550,000 clones; approximately 90% of them were found once. The ten biggest clones cover more than 4% of the sample. The sequenced sample was peripheral blood. The source is a woman in her twenties or thirties with acute or convalescent COVID-19.

The chain employs TRBV7-9 and TRBJ2-5; 7 bases agree with TRBD1. V lost 5 bases and J lost 6; bases outside the gene matches: 9. Germline lookup yields CDR1 SEHNR and CDR2 FQNEAQ (reference sequence). The CDR3 extends over 14 amino acids. The CDR3 sequence is CASSQTGSGQTQYF. CDR3 in DNA: TGTGCCAGCAGCCAGACAGGGAGTGGGCAGACCCAGTACTTC.

The V call is TRBV9, the J call TRBJ2-7; 8 nucleotides line up with TRBD2. Trimming at V came to 4 bases and at J to 6 bases, leaving 12 bases not matched to a gene. This CDR3 comprises 15 residues. Germline CDR1 SGDLS, CDR2 YYNGEE. In DNA form, the CDR3 reads TGTGCCAGCAGCCGAGTCGGGGCGGGGGGCTCCGAGCAGTACTTC. Its protein is CASSRVGAGGSEQYF.

The chain carries TRBV29-1 and TRBJ2-5, with D possibly matching TRBD2 (5 bases). CDR3 length equals 12 residues. The germline V gene has CDR1 SQVTM and CDR2 ANQGSEA. The V end lost 6 bases, the J end lost 4 bases, and 12 bases lay between the germline ends. The CDR3 nucleotides read TGCAGCGTAGGGAGCCTGGGAGAGACCCAGTACTTC. Residues: CSVGSLGETQYF.

This chain uses TRBV27 with TRBJ2-4; D gene uncertain. CDR3 length equals 15 residues. V gave up 8 bases and J gave up 0 bases, with 14 bases separating them. Germline V gene sequence: CDR1 MNHEY, CDR2 SMNVEV (reference sequence). The CDR3 protein is CASAEIPLAKNIQYF. The CDR3 nucleotides are TGTGCCAGCGCGGAAATACCTTTAGCCAAAAACATTCAGTACTTC.

J is TRBJ2-7 and V is TRBV6-5; TRBD1 agrees at 8 bases. Germline trimming cut 0 bases from V and 7 bases from J; bases unmatched to any gene: 8. The length of the CDR3 is 15 residues. Germline CDR1 and CDR2: MNHEY and SVGAGI. The CDR3 region has the DNA TGTGCCAGCAGTTACTCGACTCAGGGGGCTGATGAGCAGTACTTC. Protein sequence: CASSYSTQGADEQYF.

V is TRBV5-8 and J is TRBJ2-5; 14 positions match TRBD2. There are 15 residues in the CDR3. The V gene's germline CDR1 is SGHTS and CDR2 YDEGEE. Trimming took 4 bases from V and 8 from J; bases not matched to a gene: 7. The CDR3 nucleotides read TGTGCCAGCAGCCTAGGGACTAGCGGGGGACAAACCCAGTACTTC. Translating it yields CASSLGTSGGQTQYF.

V gene TRBV20-1 combines with J gene TRBJ2-1, with 8 bases that match TRBD2. The J segment lost 3 bases and the V segment lost 3 bases, leaving 10 bases of the junction unmatched. Germline loops: CDR1 DFQATT, CDR2 SNEGSKA (reference sequence). The CDR3 spans 16 residues. The CDR3 coding sequence is TGCAGTGCTAGTGACCCAAGGAGCGGGGGCTACAATGAGCAGTTCTTC. Protein: CSASDPRSGGYNEQFF.

The V gene is TRBV3-1 (or the pseudogene TRBV3-2), the J gene TRBJ2-2; D is possibly TRBD1 (6 bases). Germline V gene sequence: CDR1 LGHDT, CDR2 YNNKEL (reference sequence). V gave up 4 bases and J gave up 7 bases, with 10 bases separating them. The CDR3 is 13 residues long. CDR3 nucleotide sequence: TGTGCCAGCAGCCCAGGGGTCGGCGGGGAGCTGTTTTTT. It codes for CASSPGVGGELFF.

The rearrangement joins TRBV25-1 to TRBJ1-6; 7 positions agree with TRBD1. The V gene end was trimmed by 3 bases and the J gene end by 7 bases; junction bases not matched to a gene: 9. The germline V gene has CDR1 MGHDK and CDR2 SYGVNS. The CDR3 is 16 amino acids. The CDR3 loop is CASSDNRGRGNSPLHF. Written as DNA, the CDR3 is TGTGCCAGCAGTGATAACAGGGGCCGGGGGAATTCACCCCTCCACTTT.

In its sample, this clone was seen once. Here the CDR3 reads CASSLPGQTDGYTF. As DNA, the CDR3 is TGTGCCAGCAGCTTACCAGGACAGACAGATGGCTACACCTTC. The rearrangement uses TRBV7-9 and TRBJ1-2; D may be TRBD1 (6 bases). V was trimmed by 2 bases and J by 6 bases, leaving 13 bases between them. The germline V gene has CDR1 SEHNR and CDR2 FQNEAQ (reference sequence). There are 14 residues in the CDR3.

The gene calls are TRBV7-6 and TRBJ1-4; a weak D match, TRBD1 (5 bases). Germline CDR1 and CDR2: SGHVS and FNYEAQ. CDR3 length equals 16 residues. Trimming removed 5 bases from V and 1 base from J, with 14 bases in between. The CDR3 coding sequence is TGTGCCAGCAGCCCCGCCTCGGGGGTAACTAATGAAAAACTGTTTTTT. Protein product: CASSPASGVTNEKLFF. Together with reference TRBV7-6 and TRBJ1-4, the CDR3 gives the full variable domain: GAGVSQSPRYKVTKRGQDVALRCDPISGHVSLYWYRQALGQGPEFLTYFNYEAQQDKSGLPNDRFSAERPEGSISTLTIQRTEQRDSAMYRCASSPASGVTNEKLFFGSGTQLSVL.

This rearrangement joins TRBV7-8 to TRBJ2-3, with D maybe TRBD2 (6 bases). Germline V CDR1 and CDR2: SGHVS, FQNEAQ. CDR3 size: 16 residues. V shed 2 bases and J shed 5 bases, with 17 bases lying between them. CDR3 protein: CASSLWARDGQDTQYF. The DNA for the CDR3 is TGTGCCAGCAGCTTATGGGCGCGGGATGGCCAAGATACGCAGTATTTT.

The chain couples TRBV5-1 to TRBJ1-4; 8 positions agree with TRBD1. From germline, CDR1 is SGHRS and CDR2 YFSETQ. V gave up 4 bases and J gave up 6 bases; unmatched junction bases: 8. This CDR3 is 15 amino acids long. The CDR3 bases are TGCGCCAGCAGCGGGTCCGGGACAGGCTATGAAAAACTGTTTTTT. It encodes CASSGSGTGYEKLFF.

This chain connects TRBV28 to TRBJ2-1; perhaps TRBD2 as D (6 bases). In germline, CDR1 is MDHEN, CDR2 SYDVKM. Trimming pared 1 base from V and 7 bases from J, leaving 11 bases between. CDR3 length: 14 amino acids. CDR3: CASSLFGEVNEQFF. The CDR3 bases are TGTGCCAGCAGTTTATTCGGGGAGGTAAATGAGCAGTTCTTC.

The chain uses TRBV28 and TRBJ2-7; TRBD1 matches at 9 bases. The junction had 7 bases not matched to a gene; V was cut back by 3 bases and J by 1 base. Germline values: CDR1 MDHEN, CDR2 SYDVKM. There are 16 residues in the CDR3. The CDR3 nucleotides read TGTGCCAGCAGTTTTCTTTTTGGACAGGGGTCCTACGAGCAGTACTTC. The encoded protein is CASSFLFGQGSYEQYF.

This chain joins TRBV6-5 and TRBJ2-3, with a tentative D call TRBD1 (5 bases). CDR1 is MNHEY and CDR2 is SVGAGI in the germline V gene. The CDR3 has 13 residues. Trimming removed 2 bases at V and 3 bases at J, with 6 bases between. The CDR3, as DNA: TGTGCCAGCAGTTACCAGGGTACAGATACGCAGTATTTT. It codes for CASSYQGTDTQYF.

The chain has TRBV7-8 and TRBJ2-7, with a weak D call TRBD1 (6 bases). The CDR3 is 17 amino acids. Between the trimmed V and J ends, which lost 4 bases and 1 base, there was a span of 20 bases. CDR1 and CDR2 (germline): SGHVS, FQNEAQ. Here the CDR3 DNA reads TGTGCCAGCAGCTCCCCACAGGGTACTCCTAGATCCTACGAGCAGTACTTC. Its protein is CASSSPQGTPRSYEQYF.

The rearrangement uses TRBV5-1 and TRBJ2-5; 8 bases agree with TRBD1. The trim removed 0 bases at V and 5 bases at J, leaving 6 bases unmatched. The CDR3 totals 15 residues. Per germline, CDR1 SGHRS and CDR2 YFSETQ. This chain's CDR3 is CASSLAGQGQETQYF. CDR3 coding DNA: TGCGCCAGCAGCTTGGCAGGACAGGGCCAGGAGACCCAGTACTTC.

V and J are TRBV30 and TRBJ1-4, with D perhaps TRBD1 (6 bases). Germline CDR1 is GTSNPN and CDR2 is SVGIG (reference sequence). The V gene lost 1 base and the J gene lost 13 bases, with 19 bases spanning the gap. The CDR3 has 14 amino acids. In DNA form, the CDR3 reads TGTGCCTGGAGTGAGGGCCAGGGGTTAAAGGGACTGTTTTTT. It translates to CAWSEGQGLKGLFF.

CDR3 protein: CASSLSQGYNEQFF. In DNA form, the CDR3 reads TGTGCCAGCAGTCTTTCCCAGGGATACAATGAGCAGTTCTTC. V usage is TRBV7-3 and J usage is TRBJ2-1; a possible D gene is TRBD1 (5 bases). CDR3 length: 14 residues. Trimming took 6 bases from V and 4 from J, leaving 13 bases between them. The germline gives CDR1 SGHTA, CDR2 FQGTGA.

The V and J genes are TRBV9 and TRBJ2-7, with TRBD2 matching over 10 bases. The CDR3 length is 14 residues. Germline V gene sequence: CDR1 SGDLS, CDR2 YYNGEE. The V and J ends lost 3 bases and 2 bases, in that order; junction bases with no gene match: 2. The chain's CDR3 is CASSALAGPYEQYF. The CDR3, as DNA: TGTGCCAGCAGCGCACTAGCGGGGCCCTACGAGCAGTACTTC.

This clone turned up a few times. The chain has TRBV6-2 or TRBV6-3 and TRBJ2-1, with TRBD2 matching 14 bases. The CDR3 sequence is 15 residues long. Germline CDR1 is MNHEY and CDR2 is SVGEGT. V lost 4 bases to trimming and J lost 10 bases; unmatched junction nucleotides: 6. This CDR3 is CASSSTSGGAKEQFF. CDR3 coding DNA: TGTGCCAGCAGTTCGACTAGCGGGGGGGCTAAGGAGCAGTTCTTC.